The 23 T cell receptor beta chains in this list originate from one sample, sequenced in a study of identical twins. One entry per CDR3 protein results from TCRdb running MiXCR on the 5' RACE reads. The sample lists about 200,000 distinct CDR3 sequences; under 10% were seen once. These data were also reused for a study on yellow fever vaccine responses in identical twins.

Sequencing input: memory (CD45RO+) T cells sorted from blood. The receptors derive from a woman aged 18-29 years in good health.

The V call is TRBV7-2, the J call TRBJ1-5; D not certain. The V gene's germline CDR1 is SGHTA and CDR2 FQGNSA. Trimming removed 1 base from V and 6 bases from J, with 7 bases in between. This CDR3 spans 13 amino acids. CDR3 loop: CASSLEFGQPQHF. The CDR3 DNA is TGTGCCAGCAGCTTAGAATTCGGTCAGCCCCAGCATTTT. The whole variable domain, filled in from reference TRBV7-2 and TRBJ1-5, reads GAGVSQSPSNKVTEKGKDVELRCDPISGHTALYWYRQSLGQGLEFLIYFQGNSAPDKSGLPSDRFSAERTGGSVSTLTIQRTQQEDSAVYLCASSLEFGQPQHFGDGTRLSIL.

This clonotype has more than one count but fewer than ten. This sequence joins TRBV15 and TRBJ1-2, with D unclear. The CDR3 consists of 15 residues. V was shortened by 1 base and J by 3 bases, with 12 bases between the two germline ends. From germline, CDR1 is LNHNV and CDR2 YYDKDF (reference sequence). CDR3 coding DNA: TGTGCCACCAGCAGAGCTTTGGAGGTGGACTATGGCTACACCTTC. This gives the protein CATSRALEVDYGYTF.

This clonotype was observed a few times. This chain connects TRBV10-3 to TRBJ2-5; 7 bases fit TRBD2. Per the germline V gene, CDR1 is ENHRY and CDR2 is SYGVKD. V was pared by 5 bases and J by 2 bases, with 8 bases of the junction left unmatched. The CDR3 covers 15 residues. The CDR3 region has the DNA TGTGCCATCAGTTCCGGCGGGAGCACTCAAGAGACCCAGTACTTC. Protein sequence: CAISSGGSTQETQYF.

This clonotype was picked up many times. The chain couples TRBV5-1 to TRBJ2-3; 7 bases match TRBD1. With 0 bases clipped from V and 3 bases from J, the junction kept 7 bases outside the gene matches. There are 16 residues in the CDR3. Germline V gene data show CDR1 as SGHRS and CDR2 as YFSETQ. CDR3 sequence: CASSLAATGVTDTQYF. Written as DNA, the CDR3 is TGCGCCAGCAGCTTGGCCGCAACAGGGGTAACAGATACGCAGTATTTT.

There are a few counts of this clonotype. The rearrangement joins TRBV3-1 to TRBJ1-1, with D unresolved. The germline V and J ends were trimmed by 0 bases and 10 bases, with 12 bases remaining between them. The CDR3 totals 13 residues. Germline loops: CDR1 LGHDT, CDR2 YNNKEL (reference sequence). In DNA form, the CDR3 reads TGTGCCAGCAGCCAAGAGGTAGCCCGGGGAGCTTTCTTT. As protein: CASSQEVARGAFF.

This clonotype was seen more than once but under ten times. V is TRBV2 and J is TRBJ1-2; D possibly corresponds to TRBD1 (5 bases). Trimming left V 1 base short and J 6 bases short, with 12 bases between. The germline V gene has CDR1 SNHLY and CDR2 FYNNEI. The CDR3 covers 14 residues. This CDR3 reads CASSEEWGVDGYTF. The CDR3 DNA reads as TGTGCCAGCAGTGAAGAATGGGGGGTCGATGGCTACACCTTC.

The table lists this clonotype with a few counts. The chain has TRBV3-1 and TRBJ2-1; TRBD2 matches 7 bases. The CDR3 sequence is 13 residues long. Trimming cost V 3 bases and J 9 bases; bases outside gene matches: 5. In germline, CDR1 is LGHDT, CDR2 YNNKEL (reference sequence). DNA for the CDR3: TGTGCCAGCAGCCATCGGACTAGTTTTGAGCAGTTCTTC. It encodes CASSHRTSFEQFF.

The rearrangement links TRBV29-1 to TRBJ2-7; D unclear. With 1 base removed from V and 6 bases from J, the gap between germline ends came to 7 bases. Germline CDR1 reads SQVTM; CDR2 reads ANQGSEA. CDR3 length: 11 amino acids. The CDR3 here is CSVEGPVEQYF. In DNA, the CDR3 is TGCAGCGTTGAAGGGCCAGTCGAGCAGTACTTC.

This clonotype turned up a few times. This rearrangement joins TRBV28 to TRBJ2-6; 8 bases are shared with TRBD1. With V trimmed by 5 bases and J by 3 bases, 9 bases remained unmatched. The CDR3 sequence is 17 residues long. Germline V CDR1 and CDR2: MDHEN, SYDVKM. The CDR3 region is CASSPPGRGLGANVLTF. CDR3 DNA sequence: TGTGCCAGCAGTCCCCCGGGCAGGGGGCTTGGGGCCAACGTCCTGACTTTC.

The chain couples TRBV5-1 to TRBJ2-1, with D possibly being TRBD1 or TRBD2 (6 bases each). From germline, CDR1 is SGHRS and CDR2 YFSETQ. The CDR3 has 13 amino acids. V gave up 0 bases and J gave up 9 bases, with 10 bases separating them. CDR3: CASSLEGGREQFF. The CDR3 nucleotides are TGCGCCAGCAGCTTGGAAGGGGGGCGTGAGCAGTTCTTC.

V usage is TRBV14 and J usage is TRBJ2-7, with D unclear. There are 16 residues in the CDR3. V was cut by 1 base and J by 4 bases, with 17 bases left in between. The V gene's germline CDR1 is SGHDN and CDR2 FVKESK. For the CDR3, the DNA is TGTGCCAGCAGCCAAGTTCAGGCCATGGACCCTTACGAGCAGTACTTC. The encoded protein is CASSQVQAMDPYEQYF. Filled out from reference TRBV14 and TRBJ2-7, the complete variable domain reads EAGVTQFPSHSVIEKGQTVTLRCDPISGHDNLYWYRRVMGKEIKFLLHFVKESKQDESGMPNNRFLAERTGGTYSTLKVQPAELEDSGVYFCASSQVQAMDPYEQYFGPGTRLTVT.

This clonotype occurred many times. CDR3 amino acids: CASSENRGRGKYEAFF. CDR3 coding DNA: TGTGCCAGCAGTGAAAATCGGGGCAGAGGGAAGTATGAAGCTTTCTTT. This rearrangement joins TRBV2 to TRBJ1-1; tentative D call: TRBD1 (5 bases). Germline lookup yields CDR1 SNHLY and CDR2 FYNNEI. CDR3 length: 16 amino acids. The V end was cut by 2 bases, the J end by 7 bases, with 20 bases between.

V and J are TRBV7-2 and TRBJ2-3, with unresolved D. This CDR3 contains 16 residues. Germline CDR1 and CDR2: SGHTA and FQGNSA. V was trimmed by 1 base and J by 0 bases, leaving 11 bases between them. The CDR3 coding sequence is TGTGCCAGCAGCTTAGTCGCTCTAGGGAGCACAGATACGCAGTATTTT. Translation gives CASSLVALGSTDTQYF.

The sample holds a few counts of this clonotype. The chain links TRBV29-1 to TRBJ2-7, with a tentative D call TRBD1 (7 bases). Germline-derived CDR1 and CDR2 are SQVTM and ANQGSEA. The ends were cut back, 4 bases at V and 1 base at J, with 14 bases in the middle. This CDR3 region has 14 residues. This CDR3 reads CSVVGQGGSYEQYF. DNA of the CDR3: TGCAGCGTTGTCGGGCAGGGGGGTTCCTACGAGCAGTACTTC.

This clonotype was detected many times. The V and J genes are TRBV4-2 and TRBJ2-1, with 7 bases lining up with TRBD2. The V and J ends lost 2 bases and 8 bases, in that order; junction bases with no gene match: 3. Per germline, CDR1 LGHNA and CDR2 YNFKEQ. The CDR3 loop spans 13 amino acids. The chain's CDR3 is CASSQPTSDEQFF. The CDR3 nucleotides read TGTGCCAGCAGCCAACCCACTAGCGATGAGCAGTTCTTC.

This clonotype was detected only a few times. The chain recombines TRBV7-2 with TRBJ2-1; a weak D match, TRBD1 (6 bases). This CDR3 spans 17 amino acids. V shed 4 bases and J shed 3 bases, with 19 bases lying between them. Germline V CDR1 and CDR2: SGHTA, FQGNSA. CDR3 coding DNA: TGTGCCAGCAGCTCTCATTCTCAGGGGCGGTACTACAATGAGCAGTTCTTC. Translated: CASSSHSQGRYYNEQFF.

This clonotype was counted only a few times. This chain's CDR3 is CATAGLAGGVGPDTQYF. In nucleotides, the CDR3 is TGTGCCACCGCGGGACTAGCGGGAGGAGTCGGCCCAGATACGCAGTATTTT. The chain employs TRBV27 and TRBJ2-3, with 15 bases identical to TRBD2. The V and J ends lost 10 bases and 4 bases, in that order; junction bases with no gene match: 12. The germline V gene has CDR1 MNHEY and CDR2 SMNVEV (reference sequence). The CDR3 consists of 17 residues.

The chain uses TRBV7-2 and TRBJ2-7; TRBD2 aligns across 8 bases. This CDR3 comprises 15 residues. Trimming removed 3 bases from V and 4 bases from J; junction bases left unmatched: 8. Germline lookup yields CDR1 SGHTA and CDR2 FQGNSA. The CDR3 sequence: CASSFKGLAGYEQYF. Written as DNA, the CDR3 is TGTGCCAGCAGCTTCAAGGGGCTAGCGGGTTACGAGCAGTACTTC.

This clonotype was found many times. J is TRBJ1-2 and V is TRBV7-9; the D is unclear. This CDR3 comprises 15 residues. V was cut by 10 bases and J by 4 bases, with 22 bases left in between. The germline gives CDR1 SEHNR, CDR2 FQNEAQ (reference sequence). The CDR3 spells CATRVTAPRTYGYTF. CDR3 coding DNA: TGTGCCACCAGAGTAACGGCCCCCCGGACCTATGGCTACACCTTC.

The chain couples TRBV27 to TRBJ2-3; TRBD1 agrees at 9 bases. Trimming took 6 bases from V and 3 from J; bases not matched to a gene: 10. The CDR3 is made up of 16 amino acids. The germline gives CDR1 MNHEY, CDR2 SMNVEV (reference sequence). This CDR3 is CASRRKTGGGTDTQYF. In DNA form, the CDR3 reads TGTGCCAGCAGGCGAAAGACAGGGGGTGGGACAGATACGCAGTATTTT.

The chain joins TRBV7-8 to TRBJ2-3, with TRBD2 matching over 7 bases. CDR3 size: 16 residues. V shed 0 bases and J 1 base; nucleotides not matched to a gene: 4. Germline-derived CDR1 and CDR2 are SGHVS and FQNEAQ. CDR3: CASSLAGGPGTDTQYF. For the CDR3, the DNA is TGTGCCAGCAGCTTAGCGGGAGGGCCAGGCACAGATACGCAGTATTTT.

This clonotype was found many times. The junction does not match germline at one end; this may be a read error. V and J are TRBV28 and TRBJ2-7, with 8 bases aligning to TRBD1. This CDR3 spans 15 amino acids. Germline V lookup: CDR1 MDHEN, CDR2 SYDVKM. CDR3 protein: CASSLGDRSSYAQYF. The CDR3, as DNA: TGTGCCAGCAGTTTAGGGGACAGGAGCTCCTACGCGCAGTACTTC.

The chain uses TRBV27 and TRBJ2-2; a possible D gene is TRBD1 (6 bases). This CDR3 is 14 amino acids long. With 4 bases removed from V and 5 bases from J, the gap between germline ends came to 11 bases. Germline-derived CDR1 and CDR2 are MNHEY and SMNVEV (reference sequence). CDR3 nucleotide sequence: TGTGCCAGCAGTTCGGCGCAGGGGACCGGGGAGCTGTTTTTT. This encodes CASSSAQGTGELFF.